This entry concerns a single TCR beta chain. The data are from a study of T cell changes during pregnancy in multiple sclerosis. Assay used: immunoSEQ multiplex PCR; TCRdb lists only in-frame clones, some missing. Of about 52,000 clones listed, roughly nine tenths were seen once; the top ten hold around 0.38%. CDR3 length: 15 amino acids. The V end was cut by 7 bases, the J end by 0 bases, with 12 bases between. Looked up from germline, CDR1 is SGHTA and CDR2 is FQGNSA. The TCR was taken from a female donor with multiple sclerosis, enrolled in a pregnancy study. Source: CD4+ T cells from peripheral blood mononuclear cells, taken before pregnancy. The chain has TRBV7-2 and TRBJ2-2; D is uncertain. The CDR3: CASTETIPNTGELFF. CDR3 nucleotides: TGTGCCAGCACCGAAACTATTCCGAACACCGGGGAGCTGTTTTTT. Full variable domain (remainder filled in from reference TRBV7-2 and TRBJ2-2): GAGVSQSPSNKVTEKGKDVELRCDPISGHTALYWYRQSLGQGLEFLIYFQGNSAPDKSGLPSDRFSAERTGGSVSTLTIQRTQQEDSAVYLCASTETIPNTGELFFGEGSRLTVL.